Each of the 22 T cell receptor beta chains below was sequenced from the same sample in a study of control samples from healthy donors and cancer patients. Sequencing was performed with immunoSEQ multiplex PCR; in TCRdb, only in-frame clones are kept and a portion is missing. The sample records fewer than 15,000 clones, roughly 95% being singletons. The sequencing sample was made of PBMCs. The origin of the receptors is a man aged 70-80 years with head and neck cancer.

The chain combines TRBV21-1 with TRBJ1-5; no check of the table's D call, TRBD1, against the DNA was made. TRBV21-1 has pseudogene status. The CDR3 extends over 18 amino acids. DNA of the CDR3: TGTGCCAGCAGCAAAGGATTCGGACAGGGGGATAGCAATCAGCCCCAGCATTTT. This gives the protein CASSKGFGQGDSNQPQHF.

J is TRBJ2-7 and V is TRBV7-9; 11 bases fit TRBD2. Germline V gene data show CDR1 as SEHNR and CDR2 as FQNEAQ (reference sequence). V lost 1 base and J lost 2; bases outside the gene matches: 10. CDR3 length: 18 residues. CDR3 in DNA: TGTGCCAGCAGCTTAGGCCTACTAGCGGGAGTCTCCCCCTACGAGCAGTACTTC. This translates into CASSLGLLAGVSPYEQYF.

The CDR3 nucleotides are TGTGCCAGCAGCTTAGATGCCCCGATTAGGGGCACAGATACGCAGTATTTT. It yields the protein CASSLDAPIRGTDTQYF. V and J are TRBV7-9 and TRBJ2-3; no reliable D call. This CDR3 spans 17 amino acids. Germline-derived CDR1 and CDR2 are SEHNR and FQNEAQ (reference sequence). Trimming pared 1 base from V and 1 base from J, leaving 15 bases between.

The V and J genes are TRBV28 and TRBJ2-1, with TRBD2 matching 12 bases. Per germline, CDR1 MDHEN and CDR2 SYDVKM. The CDR3 spans 15 residues. J lost 8 bases, V lost 7 bases, and 9 bases had no gene match. DNA for the CDR3: TGTGCCAGCATCCCATCCGGGACTAGCGGGTATGAGCAGTTCTTC. Its translation is CASIPSGTSGYEQFF.

The V call is TRBV2, the J call TRBJ2-5, with a tentative D call TRBD1 (6 bases). The V end lost 6 bases, the J end lost 3 bases, and 14 bases lay between the germline ends. The length of the CDR3 is 14 residues. Germline CDR1 SNHLY, CDR2 FYNNEI. The CDR3 region is CASSKQGGEETQYF. CDR3 DNA: TGTGCCAGCAGCAAACAGGGCGGTGAAGAGACCCAGTACTTC.

CDR3 sequence (DNA): TGTGCCAGCTTGAGGCAGCTACAAGAGACCCAGTACTTC. This encodes CASLRQLQETQYF. The V and J genes are TRBV7-2 and TRBJ2-5; no clear D gene. With 8 bases removed from V and 2 bases from J, the gap between germline ends came to 12 bases. The germline gives CDR1 SGHTA, CDR2 FQGNSA. This CDR3 is built from 13 residues. Complete variable domain (other parts from reference TRBV7-2 and TRBJ2-5): GAGVSQSPSNKVTEKGKDVELRCDPISGHTALYWYRQSLGQGLEFLIYFQGNSAPDKSGLPSDRFSAERTGGSVSTLTIQRTQQEDSAVYLCASLRQLQETQYFGPGTRLLVL.

The chain combines TRBV2 with TRBJ2-7; weak D call: TRBD1 (7 bases). CDR3 length equals 16 residues. The V end was cut by 8 bases, the J end by 3 bases, with 23 bases between. Germline V gene lookup returns CDR1 SNHLY and CDR2 FYNNEI. The CDR3 sequence is CASFRWWAGQIYEQYF. DNA of the CDR3: TGTGCCAGCTTTCGGTGGTGGGCGGGACAGATCTACGAGCAGTACTTC.

The chain joins TRBV7-2 to TRBJ2-1; D may be TRBD1 (6 bases). Trimming took 4 bases from V and 2 from J, leaving 12 bases between them. The germline V gene has CDR1 SGHTA and CDR2 FQGNSA. This CDR3 has 15 residues. Here the CDR3 reads CASSSSGAAYNEQFF. CDR3 DNA: TGTGCCAGCAGCTCATCAGGGGCTGCCTACAATGAGCAGTTCTTC.

The rearrangement uses TRBV9 and TRBJ2-1; TRBD2 matches at 8 bases. The V gene end was trimmed by 4 bases and the J gene end by 6 bases; junction bases not matched to a gene: 9. Germline V gene sequence: CDR1 SGDLS, CDR2 YYNGEE. This CDR3 is built from 15 residues. The CDR3 spells CASSRTGTSSNEQFF. DNA for the CDR3: TGTGCCAGCAGCCGTACCGGGACTAGTTCCAATGAGCAGTTCTTC.

V gene TRBV30 combines with J gene TRBJ2-7; D uncertain. V shed 1 base and J shed 4 bases, with 8 bases lying between them. The length of the CDR3 is 12 residues. Germline CDR1 and CDR2: GTSNPN and SVGIG (reference sequence). This CDR3 is CAWSGAAYEQYF. The CDR3 DNA reads TGTGCCTGGAGTGGGGCGGCATACGAGCAGTACTTC.

The chain joins TRBV21-1 to TRBJ2-3; TRBD2, the D gene given by the table, was not confirmed from the DNA. TRBV21-1 is labeled a pseudogene. CDR3 length: 21 residues. In DNA form, the CDR3 reads TGTGCCAGCAGCAAAGCAGGAGGTCCTAGCGGGGGCCCGGGCAGCACAGATACGCAGTATTTT. Protein sequence: CASSKAGGPSGGPGSTDTQYF.

The chain joins TRBV28 to TRBJ2-2; D remains ambiguous. The CDR3 has 14 amino acids. V lost 5 bases and J 2 bases, leaving 9 bases between the germline ends. Germline V gene lookup returns CDR1 MDHEN and CDR2 SYDVKM. For the CDR3, the DNA is TGTGCCAGCAGTCTTCCCGGAAACACCGGGGAGCTGTTTTTT. Translating gives CASSLPGNTGELFF.

The chain is built from TRBV28 and TRBJ1-5; a weak D match, TRBD1 (6 bases). V was cut by 6 bases and J by 2 bases, with 14 bases left in between. Germline lookup yields CDR1 MDHEN and CDR2 SYDVKM. The CDR3 has 15 amino acids. The CDR3 reads CASRFTRTGNQPQHF. The CDR3 DNA follows: TGTGCCAGCAGATTCACCCGGACAGGCAATCAGCCCCAGCATTTT.

This chain uses TRBV23-1 with TRBJ2-7; maybe TRBD1 (6 bases). TRBV23-1 is an ORF, and what it does is uncertain. The CDR3 length is 19 residues. Trimming cost V 0 bases and J 0 bases, with 21 bases left between them. The CDR3 DNA reads as TGCGCCAGCAGTCAATCGTCCCGGCGAACGACAGGATTCTCCTACGAGCAGTACTTC. The encoded protein is CASSQSSRRTTGFSYEQYF.

The chain couples TRBV27 to TRBJ2-1; 7 bases align to TRBD1. This CDR3 region has 17 residues. Germline CDR1 MNHEY, CDR2 SMNVEV (reference sequence). The V and J ends lost 5 bases and 3 bases, in that order; junction bases with no gene match: 13. CDR3 in DNA: TGTGCCAGCAGTGCACAGGGGATTAGAATGGGCTACAATGAGCAGTTCTTC. Translation: CASSAQGIRMGYNEQFF.

The chain links TRBV9 to TRBJ2-1; no clear D. Germline V gene lookup returns CDR1 SGDLS and CDR2 YYNGEE. V lost 4 bases and J lost 9, with 11 bases in between. The length of the CDR3 is 12 residues. The chain's CDR3 is CASSTLTREQFF. CDR3 bases: TGTGCCAGCAGCACCCTGACTCGTGAGCAGTTCTTC.

The rearrangement uses TRBV28 and TRBJ2-7; 13 nucleotides line up with TRBD2. This CDR3 comprises 19 residues. Germline V gene data show CDR1 as MDHEN and CDR2 as SYDVKM. The V segment lost 0 bases and the J segment 4 bases; nucleotides outside the gene matches: 12. CDR3 protein: CASSLWAGSGTSGKYEQYF. As DNA, the CDR3 is TGTGCCAGCAGTTTATGGGCAGGGTCCGGGACTAGCGGGAAGTACGAGCAGTACTTC.

The J gene is TRBJ1-6, the V gene TRBV7-2; D is possibly TRBD1 (5 bases). This CDR3 region has 16 residues. Germline values: CDR1 SGHTA, CDR2 FQGNSA. Between the trimmed V and J ends, which lost 1 base and 6 bases, there was a span of 13 bases. CDR3 nucleotide sequence: TGTGCCAGCAGCTTAGACAGGACCCCCCCTAATTCACCCCTCCACTTT. It codes for CASSLDRTPPNSPLHF. Combining the CDR3 with reference TRBV7-2 and TRBJ1-6 gives the whole variable domain GAGVSQSPSNKVTEKGKDVELRCDPISGHTALYWYRQSLGQGLEFLIYFQGNSAPDKSGLPSDRFSAERTGGSVSTLTIQRTQQEDSAVYLCASSLDRTPPNSPLHFGNGTRLTVT.

The chain recombines TRBV5-1 with TRBJ2-1; 10 nucleotides agree with TRBD2. The germline gives CDR1 SGHRS, CDR2 YFSETQ. V was pared by 4 bases and J by 3 bases, with 4 bases of the junction left unmatched. The CDR3 loop spans 15 amino acids. The DNA for the CDR3 is TGCGCCAGCAGCCTAGCGGGGGTCCTCTACAATGAGCAGTTCTTC. Translation gives CASSLAGVLYNEQFF.

This chain links TRBV9 with TRBJ1-2; perhaps TRBD1 as D (6 bases). The CDR3 runs to 14 residues. Trimming pared 1 base from V and 8 bases from J, leaving 15 bases between. Germline loops: CDR1 SGDLS, CDR2 YYNGEE. CDR3 sequence reads: CASSVTGREAGYTF. The CDR3 DNA follows: TGTGCCAGCAGCGTAACAGGGAGGGAGGCCGGCTACACCTTC.

The chain uses TRBV27 and TRBJ1-3; weak D call: TRBD1 (5 bases). CDR3 size: 15 residues. Trimming removed 3 bases from V and 4 bases from J, with 13 bases in between. Germline loops: CDR1 MNHEY, CDR2 SMNVEV (reference sequence). For the CDR3, the DNA is TGTGCCAGCAGTTTGAGGGGTATGTTGGGAAACACCATATATTTT. This translates into CASSLRGMLGNTIYF.

Here the CDR3 reads CASSTLSEQFF. The CDR3 DNA reads as TGTGCCAGCAGCACCCTGAGTGAGCAGTTCTTC. This chain uses TRBV9 with TRBJ2-1; D is uncertain. Germline V lookup: CDR1 SGDLS, CDR2 YYNGEE. The CDR3 is 11 residues long. Trimming pared 4 bases from V and 9 bases from J, leaving 8 bases between.